Each of the 2 T cell receptor beta chains below was sequenced from the same sample in a study of cytomegalovirus exposure and HLA in healthy donors. PCR amplification relied on 60 Vbeta primers (plus 13 Jbeta primers). Repertoires were generated with immunoSEQ multiplex PCR, while TCRdb's copy carries only in-frame clones and drops some. The data show about 170,000 clones, with roughly 88% seen just once and 0.95% to 1.5% held by the top ten. The sequencing input was PBMCs. These receptors came from a boy younger than 10 in good health and CMV-seronegative.

The chain employs TRBV30 and TRBJ2-7, with 10 positions matching TRBD1. This CDR3 region has 14 residues. CDR1 and CDR2 from the germline V gene are GTSNPN and SVGIG (reference sequence). V lost 0 bases to trimming and J lost 7 bases; unmatched junction nucleotides: 6. Here the CDR3 DNA reads TGTGCCTGGAGTGTAAGACAGGGGGCGGGTGAGCAGTACTTC. Its translation is CAWSVRQGAGEQYF. The complete variable domain, with remaining parts taken from reference TRBV30 and TRBJ2-7, reads SQTIHQWPATLVQPVGSPLSLECTVEGTSNPNLYWYRQAAGRGLQLLFYSVGIGQISSEVPQNLSASRPQDRQFILSSKKLLLSDSGFYLCAWSVRQGAGEQYFGPGTRLTVT.

This clone was recorded only once. The chain uses TRBV4-1 and TRBJ2-1; 12 bases are shared with TRBD1. The length of the CDR3 is 17 residues. Losses at the gene ends were 1 base for V and 6 bases for J; bases not matched to a gene: 7. Germline assignment: CDR1 MGHRA and CDR2 YSYEKL. The chain's CDR3 is CASSQVFRDRGRNEQFF. The CDR3 DNA reads as TGCGCCAGCAGCCAAGTCTTCCGGGACAGGGGGCGCAATGAGCAGTTCTTC.